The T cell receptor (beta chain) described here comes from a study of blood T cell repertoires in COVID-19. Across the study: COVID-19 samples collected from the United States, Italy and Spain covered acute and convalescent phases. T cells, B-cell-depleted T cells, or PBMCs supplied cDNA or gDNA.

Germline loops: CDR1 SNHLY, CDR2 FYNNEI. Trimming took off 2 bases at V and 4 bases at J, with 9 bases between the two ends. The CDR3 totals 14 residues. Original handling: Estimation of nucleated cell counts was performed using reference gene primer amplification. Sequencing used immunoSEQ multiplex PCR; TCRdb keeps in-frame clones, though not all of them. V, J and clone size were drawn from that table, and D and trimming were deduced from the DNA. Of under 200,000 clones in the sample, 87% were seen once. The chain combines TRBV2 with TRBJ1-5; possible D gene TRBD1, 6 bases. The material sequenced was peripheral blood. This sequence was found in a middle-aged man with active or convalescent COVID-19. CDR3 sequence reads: CASSEWTENQPQHF. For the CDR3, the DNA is TGTGCCAGCAGTGAATGGACAGAGAATCAGCCCCAGCATTTT.